The 24 T cell receptor beta chains below all came from one sample that was sequenced in a study of cytomegalovirus exposure and HLA in healthy donors. The primer mix had 60 Vbeta and 13 Jbeta primers. The data were produced by immunoSEQ multiplex PCR, yet TCRdb's version contains in-frame clones alone and is incomplete. The table shows roughly 180,000 clones, with around 80% occurring only once. Sequenced sample: PBMCs. Every receptor here comes from a woman in her 40s in good health and CMV-seropositive.

The chain employs TRBV5-1 and TRBJ2-7; D is possibly TRBD2 (6 bases). Germline CDR1 is SGHRS and CDR2 is YFSETQ. V was shortened by 2 bases and J by 5 bases, with 14 bases between the two germline ends. CDR3 size: 14 residues. The CDR3 region is CASSFGAGNDEQYF. In DNA form, the CDR3 reads TGCGCCAGCAGCTTTGGTGCGGGAAATGACGAGCAGTACTTC.

The rearrangement joins TRBV11-1 to TRBJ1-2, with TRBD1 as a possible D gene (6 bases). From germline, CDR1 is SGHAT and CDR2 FQDESV (reference sequence). Trimming removed 4 bases at V and 3 bases at J, with 9 bases between. This CDR3 contains 13 residues. CDR3 region: CASSWTEDYGYTF. CDR3 DNA sequence: TGTGCCAGCAGCTGGACAGAGGACTATGGCTACACCTTC.

This clone was seen a few times. This chain links TRBV6-5 with TRBJ1-2; the D gene is possibly TRBD1 (5 bases). The CDR3 is 14 residues long. V was clipped by 6 bases and J by 3 bases, with 14 bases between them. The germline CDR1 and CDR2 sequences are MNHEY and SVGAGI. The chain's CDR3 is CASRETREYYGYTF. CDR3 DNA sequence: TGTGCCAGCAGAGAAACCAGGGAATACTATGGCTACACCTTC.

V gene TRBV7-2 combines with J gene TRBJ1-3, with TRBD1 matching 7 bases. V was clipped by 2 bases and J by 0 bases; unmatched bases: 4. CDR1 and CDR2 from the germline V gene are SGHTA and FQGNSA. This CDR3 is built from 16 residues. The CDR3 nucleotides read TGTGCCAGCAGCTTACTGACAGGGTACTCTGGAAACACCATATATTTT. Amino acid sequence: CASSLLTGYSGNTIYF.

The genes are TRBV5-1 and TRBJ1-1; 8 positions match TRBD1. The trim removed 4 bases at V and 0 bases at J, leaving 5 bases unmatched. The CDR3 extends over 15 amino acids. The V gene's germline CDR1 is SGHRS and CDR2 YFSETQ. This CDR3 is CASSDDRGMNTEAFF. The DNA for the CDR3 is TGCGCCAGCAGCGATGACAGGGGAATGAACACTGAAGCTTTCTTT.

The chain links TRBV6-5 to TRBJ1-2, with 9 bases lining up with TRBD1. After removal of 5 bases from V and 7 bases from J, the junction contained 5 bases not matched to a gene. Germline CDR1 is MNHEY and CDR2 is SVGAGI. The CDR3 sequence is 13 residues long. CDR3 coding DNA: TGTGCCAGCAGTGCCCGACAGGGGGGTGGCTACACCTTC. It encodes CASSARQGGGYTF.

The chain couples TRBV28 to TRBJ1-4; maybe TRBD1 (6 bases). Germline V gene data show CDR1 as MDHEN and CDR2 as SYDVKM. The CDR3 consists of 15 residues. With 5 bases removed from V and 7 bases from J, the gap between germline ends came to 17 bases. The CDR3 DNA is TGTGCCAGCAGTCCCTATGCGGGGGCGAGTGAAAAACTGTTTTTT. Protein product: CASSPYAGASEKLFF.

This clone was recorded only once. A read error may produce the germline difference seen at one junction end. The chain has TRBV27 and TRBJ1-4; D not resolved. The CDR3 is made up of 15 amino acids. CDR1 MNHEY and CDR2 SMNVEV come from the germline V gene (reference sequence). In nucleotides, the CDR3 is TGTGCCAGCAGTTTCCGTGGCACAACAAATGAAAAACTGTTTTTT. Its protein is CASSFRGTTNEKLFF.

The chain is built from TRBV28 and TRBJ2-2; 8 bases are shared with TRBD2. Germline V gene lookup returns CDR1 MDHEN and CDR2 SYDVKM. V gave up 6 bases and J gave up 1 base; unmatched junction bases: 4. The CDR3 extends over 15 amino acids. The CDR3 reads CASSLSGMNTGELFF. DNA of the CDR3: TGTGCCAGCAGCCTTAGCGGGATGAACACCGGGGAGCTGTTTTTT.

This clone has only one observation. The genes are TRBV4-3 and TRBJ2-3, with 7 positions matching TRBD2. The junction had 3 bases not matched to a gene; V was cut back by 2 bases and J by 4 bases. CDR3 size: 14 residues. CDR1 and CDR2 (germline): LGHNA, YSLEER. The CDR3, as DNA: TGCGCCAGCAGCCAACTAGCGGAGGCAGATACGCAGTATTTT. Translation gives CASSQLAEADTQYF.

This clone was counted once. The CDR3 DNA is TGTGCCAGCAGCACACACCGCTCCTCGGGACAGGAGACCCAGTACTTC. Translation: CASSTHRSSGQETQYF. V is TRBV11-2 and J is TRBJ2-5; TRBD1 agrees at 7 bases. J gave up 5 bases and V 5 bases, and 14 bases lay outside the gene matches. The CDR3 consists of 16 residues. Germline V gene data show CDR1 as SGHAT and CDR2 as FQNNGV.

This rearrangement joins TRBV2 to TRBJ1-2, with unresolved D. The germline gives CDR1 SNHLY, CDR2 FYNNEI. The CDR3 consists of 14 residues. Trimming left V 3 bases short and J 4 bases short, with 12 bases between. CDR3 sequence reads: CASSESVTGYGYTF. Written as DNA, the CDR3 is TGTGCCAGCAGTGAGAGTGTCACCGGCTATGGCTACACCTTC.

CDR3 loop: CATSPEPGLASGANVLTF. The CDR3 coding sequence is TGTGCCACCAGCCCGGAGCCAGGACTTGCCTCTGGGGCCAACGTCCTGACTTTC. The chain combines TRBV15 with TRBJ2-6, with D maybe TRBD2 (5 bases). Trimming removed 5 bases at V and 0 bases at J, with 17 bases between. Germline V gene sequence: CDR1 LNHNV, CDR2 YYDKDF (reference sequence). The CDR3 runs 18 residues.

The chain links TRBV7-3 to TRBJ2-7; a possible D gene is TRBD1 (5 bases). Germline loops: CDR1 SGHTA, CDR2 FQGTGA. The ends were cut back, 2 bases at V and 5 bases at J, with 16 bases in the middle. This CDR3 spans 15 amino acids. CDR3 region: CASSLERAQVNEQYF. CDR3 sequence (DNA): TGTGCCAGCAGCTTAGAACGGGCACAGGTGAACGAGCAGTACTTC.

This rearrangement joins TRBV5-1 to TRBJ2-5; tentatively, D is TRBD2 (6 bases). The CDR3 runs to 15 residues. Germline CDR1 is SGHRS and CDR2 is YFSETQ. V was shortened by 0 bases and J by 2 bases, with 11 bases between the two germline ends. The CDR3 DNA reads TGCGCCAGCAGCTTGGGCGGACTACGGCAAGAGACCCAGTACTTC. This codes for CASSLGGLRQETQYF. Using reference TRBV5-1 and TRBJ2-5 for the parts outside the CDR3, the full variable domain is KAGVTQTPRYLIKTRGQQVTLSCSPISGHRSVSWYQQTPGQGLQFLFEYFSETQRNKGNFPGRFSGRQFSNSRSEMNVSTLELGDSALYLCASSLGGLRQETQYFGPGTRLLVL.

V gene TRBV20-1 combines with J gene TRBJ1-2, with D unresolved. V dropped 0 bases and J dropped 11 bases, with 10 bases sitting between them. Germline CDR1 reads DFQATT; CDR2 reads SNEGSKA (reference sequence). The CDR3 covers 11 residues. The CDR3 region is CSARDNSLYTF. CDR3 sequence (DNA): TGCAGTGCTAGAGATAATTCCCTTTACACCTTC.

The chain is built from TRBV19 and TRBJ1-4, with no clear D. The CDR3 runs to 14 residues. Trimming shortened V by 5 bases and J by 3 bases, and 10 bases separated the two germline ends. The V gene's germline CDR1 is LNHDA and CDR2 SQIVND (reference sequence). The CDR3 coding sequence is TGTGCCAGTAGTGATTGGGGAGCTAATGAAAAACTGTTTTTT. Its translation: CASSDWGANEKLFF.

This clone has a handful of counts. This sequence joins TRBV6-5 and TRBJ2-7; D perhaps matches TRBD1 (5 bases). V lost 6 bases and J 0 bases, leaving 9 bases between the germline ends. The CDR3 has 13 residues. CDR1 is MNHEY, CDR2 SVGAGI, per germline. CDR3 sequence (DNA): TGTGCCAGCAGCTTGACAGTCTCCTACGAGCAGTACTTC. Residues: CASSLTVSYEQYF.

The V call is TRBV5-5, the J call TRBJ1-5; a possible D gene is TRBD1 (5 bases). The CDR3 extends over 15 amino acids. V lost 0 bases, J lost 2 bases, and 9 bases lay in between. Per the germline V gene, CDR1 is SGHKS and CDR2 is YYEKEE (reference sequence). Here the CDR3 DNA reads TGTGCCAGCAGCTTGGGGTCGGGGGGCAATCAGCCCCAGCATTTT. It yields the protein CASSLGSGGNQPQHF.

The chain joins TRBV28 to TRBJ2-7; 9 bases are a match to TRBD1. CDR1 is MDHEN and CDR2 is SYDVKM in the germline V gene. The length of the CDR3 is 14 residues. The V and J ends lost 3 bases and 6 bases, in that order; junction bases with no gene match: 6. The CDR3 loop is CASSLWTGAAEQYF. The CDR3 nucleotides are TGTGCCAGCAGTTTGTGGACAGGGGCGGCCGAGCAGTACTTC. The full variable domain, completed using reference TRBV28 and TRBJ2-7, is DVKVTQSSRYLVKRTGEKVFLECVQDMDHENMFWYRQDPGLGLRLIYFSYDVKMKEKGDIPEGYSVSREKKERFSLILESASTNQTSMYLCASSLWTGAAEQYFGPGTRLTVT.

The rearrangement links TRBV5-4 to TRBJ2-5; TRBD1 agrees at 8 bases. The CDR3 runs 14 residues. Germline V gene data show CDR1 as SGHNT and CDR2 as YYREEE (reference sequence). With 4 bases clipped from V and 5 bases from J, the junction kept 7 bases outside the gene matches. CDR3 sequence reads: CASSLPTGVETQYF. The CDR3 DNA is TGTGCCAGCAGCCTACCGACAGGGGTGGAGACCCAGTACTTC.

This chain uses TRBV11-2 with TRBJ2-5, with D hard to call. Per germline, CDR1 SGHAT and CDR2 FQNNGV. The CDR3 is made up of 14 amino acids. Trimming shortened V by 5 bases and J by 1 base, and 11 bases separated the two germline ends. The CDR3 DNA reads TGTGCCAGCAGCCCTTTAGGAGTCCAAGAGACCCAGTACTTC. It encodes CASSPLGVQETQYF.

The V and J genes are TRBV19 and TRBJ1-1; TRBD1 matches 10 bases. Germline CDR1 is LNHDA and CDR2 is SQIVND (reference sequence). J gave up 5 bases and V 6 bases, and 9 bases lay outside the gene matches. The CDR3 runs 15 residues. Here the CDR3 reads CASRRIDRGRTEAFF. CDR3 bases: TGTGCCAGTAGGCGAATCGACAGGGGGCGAACTGAAGCTTTCTTT. Using reference TRBV19 and TRBJ1-1 for the parts outside the CDR3, the full variable domain is DGGITQSPKYLFRKEGQNVTLSCEQNLNHDAMYWYRQDPGQGLRLIYYSQIVNDFQKGDIAEGYSVSREKKESFPLTVTSAQKNPTAFYLCASRRIDRGRTEAFFGQGTRLTVV.

The sample holds one count of this clone. As DNA, the CDR3 is TGTGCCAGCAGCCCGCCGGGGCCCCAGCATTTT. It translates to CASSPPGPQHF. The chain carries TRBV6-1 and TRBJ1-5; D ambiguous. V lost 6 bases and J 9 bases, leaving 9 bases between the germline ends. Germline lookup yields CDR1 MNHNS and CDR2 SASEGT. The CDR3 loop spans 11 amino acids.